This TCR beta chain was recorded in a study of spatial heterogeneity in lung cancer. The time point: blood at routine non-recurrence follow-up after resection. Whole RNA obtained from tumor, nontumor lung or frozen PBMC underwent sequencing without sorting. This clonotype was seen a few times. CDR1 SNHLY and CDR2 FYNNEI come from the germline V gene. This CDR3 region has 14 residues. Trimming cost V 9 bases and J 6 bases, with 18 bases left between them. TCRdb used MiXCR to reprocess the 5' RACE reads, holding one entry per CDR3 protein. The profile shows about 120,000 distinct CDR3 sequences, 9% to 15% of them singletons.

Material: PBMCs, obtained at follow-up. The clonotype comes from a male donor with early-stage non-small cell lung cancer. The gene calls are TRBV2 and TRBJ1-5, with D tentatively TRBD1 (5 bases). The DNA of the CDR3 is TGTGCCAGTTCCGGACATGGGGCGACTCAGCCCCAGCATTTT. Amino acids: CASSGHGATQPQHF.